A selection of T cell receptor beta chains follows, all from one sample in a study of T cell responses to AZD1222 COVID-19 vaccine. Method: immunoSEQ multiplex PCR; TCRdb's copy keeps in-frame clones and lacks some. The table records 97,000 or so clones, roughly nine tenths of them present only once. The source material was peripheral blood, sampled 28 days after the second AZD1222 dose. These receptor sequences come from an adult who received the AZD1222 COVID-19 vaccine. The CDR3 runs from the conserved cysteine through the conserved F or W. Not every row has a clone size; where given, it reads once, few, many or a size class.

v_gene: TRBV6-2/TRBV6-3; abundance: NA; j_gene: TRBJ2-7; CDR3aa: CASSAGSYEQYF
v_gene: TRBV12-3/TRBV12-4; abundance: NA; j_gene: TRBJ2-1; CDR3aa: CASSLYSPNEQFF
v_gene: TRBV24-1; abundance: NA; j_gene: TRBJ1-4; CDR3aa: CATSDPRSSNEKLFF
v_gene: TRBV6-5; abundance: NA; j_gene: TRBJ2-1; CDR3aa: CASEYGASGYNEQFF
v_gene: TRBV28; abundance: NA; j_gene: TRBJ1-4; CDR3aa: CASSFGASRGEKLFF
v_gene: TRBV29-1; abundance: once; j_gene: TRBJ1-4; CDR3aa: CSVPGQGEKLFF
v_gene: TRBV19; abundance: NA; j_gene: TRBJ1-3; CDR3aa: CASSRRALSGNTIYF
v_gene: TRBV6-2/TRBV6-3; abundance: NA; j_gene: TRBJ1-5; CDR3aa: CASSGQSGTKNQPQHF
v_gene: TRBV28; abundance: NA; j_gene: TRBJ1-2; CDR3aa: CASSPQGLYNYGYTF
v_gene: TRBV19; abundance: NA; j_gene: TRBJ2-7; CDR3aa: CATSVGLAVYEQYF
v_gene: TRBV7-9; abundance: NA; j_gene: TRBJ2-1; CDR3aa: CASSSRYSPYNEQFF
v_gene: TRBV4-2; abundance: NA; j_gene: TRBJ2-3; CDR3aa: CASSQDEGNGKQYF